This is a list of T cell receptor beta chains from one sample in a study of control samples from healthy donors and cancer patients. Measured with immunoSEQ multiplex PCR; TCRdb has only the in-frame clones, and not every one. The data contain roughly 370,000 clones, about 93% of them singletons. Sequencing input: PBMCs. The origin of the receptors is a man in his forties with head and neck cancer. CDR3s include the opening cysteine and the closing phenylalanine or tryptophan. A D gene is named only where the DNA matches it firmly. The size field is filled for only some rows; it gives once, few, many or a size class.

clone_size	v_call	d_call	j_call	cdr3_aa	cdr3_nt
NA	TRBV6-5	NA	TRBJ1-5	CASSSRTSESNQPQHF	TGTGCCAGCAGTTCCCGGACGTCAGAAAGCAATCAGCCCCAGCATTTT
NA	TRBV7-8	NA	TRBJ1-5	CASSPRGQPNQPQHF	TGTGCCAGCAGCCCCAGAGGGCAGCCAAATCAGCCCCAGCATTTT
NA	TRBV28	NA	TRBJ2-3	CASSLRWLGADTQYF	TGTGCCAGCAGTTTAAGGTGGCTCGGGGCAGATACGCAGTATTTT
NA	TRBV28	NA	TRBJ1-1	CASRPIDRLNTEAFF	TGTGCCAGCAGGCCAATCGACAGGCTCAACACTGAAGCTTTCTTT
once	TRBV27	NA	TRBJ2-7	CAIGESYYEQYF	TGTGCCATAGGGGAGAGTTACTACGAGCAGTACTTC
NA	TRBV24-1	NA	TRBJ2-5	CATSGHAEETQYF	TGTGCCACCAGTGGCCACGCGGAAGAGACCCAGTACTTC
NA	TRBV18	TRBD2	TRBJ2-2	CASSPPTSGGNTGELFF	TGTGCCAGCTCACCACCCACGAGCGGGGGGAACACCGGGGAGCTGTTTTTT
NA	TRBV9	NA	TRBJ2-7	CASSPRPDYEQYF	TGTGCCAGCAGCCCCCGCCCCGACTACGAGCAGTACTTC
once	TRBV3-1/TRBV3-2	NA	TRBJ2-6	CASSQGGGYFSGANVLTF	TGTGCCAGCAGCCAAGGTGGGGGGTACTTCTCTGGGGCCAACGTCCTGACTTTC
NA	TRBV6-5	NA	TRBJ1-5	CASSSWGGGQPQHF	TGTGCCAGCAGCTCGTGGGGGGGAGGTCAGCCCCAGCATTTT
few	TRBV2	NA	TRBJ1-5	CASTRSASNQPQHF	TGTGCCAGCACTCGATCAGCTAGCAATCAGCCCCAGCATTTT
NA	TRBV20-1	NA	TRBJ1-4	CSASSEKLFF	TGCAGTGCTAGCTCCGAAAAACTGTTTTTT
NA	TRBV7-8	NA	TRBJ2-7	CASSLAAATYEQYF	TGTGCCAGCAGCTTAGCGGCGGCCACCTACGAGCAGTACTTC
NA	TRBV28	TRBD2	TRBJ2-3	CATQAGGSTDTQYF	TGTGCCACCCAAGCGGGGGGGAGCACAGATACGCAGTATTTT
NA	TRBV19	NA	TRBJ1-1	CASSIRDTEAFF	TGTGCCAGTAGTATAAGGGACACTGAAGCTTTCTTT
NA	TRBV5-1	TRBD2	TRBJ2-1	CASSPLAGGPVEQFF	TGCGCCAGCAGCCCTTTAGCGGGAGGGCCGGTTGAGCAGTTCTTC
few	TRBV4-3	TRBD2	TRBJ2-2	CASSQDPSGGAGELFF	TGCGCCAGCAGCCAAGACCCTAGCGGGGGGGCCGGGGAGCTGTTTTTT
NA	TRBV5-4	TRBD2	TRBJ2-2	CASRPGTSGNTGELFF	TGTGCCAGCAGACCTGGGACTAGCGGGAACACCGGGGAGCTGTTTTTT
NA	TRBV27	NA	TRBJ2-1	CASRRRELSSYNEQFF	TGTGCCAGCAGACGGAGGGAGTTAAGCTCCTACAATGAGCAGTTCTTC
NA	TRBV7-3	TRBD1	TRBJ2-7	CASSPTGGSYEQYF	TGTGCCAGCAGCCCGACAGGGGGATCCTACGAGCAGTACTTC
NA	TRBV29-1	NA	TRBJ1-2	CSVGLPVDYGYTF	TGCAGCGTTGGGCTCCCGGTAGACTATGGCTACACCTTC
NA	TRBV20-1	TRBD2	TRBJ2-7	CSASLSSGPYEQYF	TGCAGTGCTAGTTTGTCTAGCGGGCCCTACGAGCAGTACTTC
NA	TRBV4-1	TRBD1	TRBJ2-7	CASSLTLRTGVYEQYF	TGCGCCAGCAGCCTCACCCTGAGGACAGGGGTCTACGAGCAGTACTTC
NA	TRBV7-2	NA	TRBJ1-5	CASSLLGGPSNQPQHF	TGTGCCAGCAGTCTCCTTGGGGGGCCGAGCAATCAGCCCCAGCATTTT
few	TRBV11-2	NA	TRBJ2-1	CASSLNSLNEQFF	TGTGCCAGCAGCTTAAATTCGCTAAATGAGCAGTTCTTC
NA	TRBV10-3	NA	TRBJ1-5	CAISDRPDSNQPQHF	TGTGCCATCAGTGATCGACCGGATAGCAATCAGCCCCAGCATTTT
few	TRBV11-2	TRBD1	TRBJ1-1	CASSSGQGNTEAFF	TGTGCCAGCAGCTCGGGACAGGGGAACACTGAAGCTTTCTTT
NA	TRBV3-1/TRBV3-2	NA	TRBJ2-7	CASSQVTPPYEQYF	TGTGCCAGCAGCCAAGTTACCCCCCCCTACGAGCAGTACTTC
NA	TRBV11-2	TRBD2	TRBJ2-7	CASSTHQREGAYEQCF	TGTGCCAGCAGCACCCACCAGCGGGAGGGTGCCTACGAGCAGTGCTTC
NA	TRBV7-9	NA	TRBJ2-3	CASSHGGLAITDTQYF	TGTGCCAGCAGCCACGGCGGGCTAGCTATCACAGATACGCAGTATTTT
NA	TRBV28	NA	TRBJ1-5	CATVERGPSNQPQHF	TGTGCCACAGTAGAACGGGGACCTAGCAATCAGCCCCAGCATTTT
NA	TRBV19	NA	TRBJ2-7	CASSIRVSAISYEQYF	TGTGCCAGTAGTATTCGGGTTTCTGCGATCTCCTACGAGCAGTACTTC
NA	TRBV7-6	NA	TRBJ2-2	CASSSRGALTGELFF	TGTGCCAGCAGCTCGCGAGGGGCCCTTACCGGGGAGCTGTTTTTT
NA	TRBV2	NA	TRBJ2-2	CASRGRSPTGELFF	TGTGCCAGCAGGGGACGCTCTCCCACCGGGGAGCTGTTTTTT
NA	TRBV7-3	TRBD2	TRBJ2-2	CASSLTSGGTGELFF	TGTGCCAGCAGCTTAACTAGCGGGGGTACCGGGGAGCTGTTTTTT
NA	TRBV11-2	NA	TRBJ1-1	CASSLRAYTEAFF	TGTGCCAGCAGCTTAAGAGCTTACACTGAAGCTTTCTTT